In its sample, the clone carrying this T cell receptor beta chain was seen once. The data derive from a study of blood T cell repertoires in COVID-19. At the level of the study: T cells, B-cell-depleted T cells, or PBMCs provided the cDNA or gDNA that served as material.

The CDR3 is made up of 16 amino acids. Germline CDR1 reads SGDLS; CDR2 reads YYNGEE. The germline V and J ends were trimmed by 0 bases and 3 bases, with 14 bases remaining between them. The method was immunoSEQ multiplex PCR; TCRdb's version includes in-frame clones alone and lacks a portion of them. The profile shows 40,000 or so clones, around 85% of them singletons. The chain combines TRBV9 with TRBJ2-3; a weak D match, TRBD1 (6 bases). The sequence came from a human donor in a cohort sampled during active COVID-19. Sequencing was carried out using peripheral blood. The CDR3: CASSVVAGTRTDTQYF. The CDR3 DNA sequence: TGTGCCAGCAGCGTAGTGGCCGGGACAAGGACAGATACGCAGTATTTT.